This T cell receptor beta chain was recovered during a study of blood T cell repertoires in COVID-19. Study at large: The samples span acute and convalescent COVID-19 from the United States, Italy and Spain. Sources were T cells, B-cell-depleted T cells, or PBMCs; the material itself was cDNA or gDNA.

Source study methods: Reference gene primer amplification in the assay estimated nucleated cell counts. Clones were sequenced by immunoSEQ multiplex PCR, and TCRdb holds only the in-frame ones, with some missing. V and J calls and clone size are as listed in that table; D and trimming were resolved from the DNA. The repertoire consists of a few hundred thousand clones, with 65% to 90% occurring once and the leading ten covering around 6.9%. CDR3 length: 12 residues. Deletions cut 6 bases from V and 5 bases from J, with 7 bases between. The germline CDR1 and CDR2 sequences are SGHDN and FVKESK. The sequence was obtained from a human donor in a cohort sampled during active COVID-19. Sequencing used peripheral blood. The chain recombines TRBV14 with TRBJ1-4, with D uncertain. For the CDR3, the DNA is TGTGCCAGCAGTCGAGGGAATGAAAAACTGTTTTTT. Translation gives CASSRGNEKLFF.